The sequence of this TCR beta chain was determined in a study of human thymus T cells (dated by TCRdb to the early 2020s). General notes on the study: TCR alpha and beta repertoires from roughly eight infant thymus samples and four related peripheral blood samples were characterized in the study. Donor ages ranged from roughly 7 to 244 days, and the cohort comprised six male and two female infants. On the study overall, not on this receptor specifically: Both the thymic and the peripheral blood repertoires appeared to show biased V and J gene segment usage. On average, thymus samples gave 800,000 or so unique TCRB clonotypes, whereas blood samples gave roughly 80,000.

The donors were immunologically healthy infants in Finland who had open corrective cardiac surgery for congenital heart defects. For four of the eight donors, a small about 0.5-1 mL aliquot of peripheral blood was collected during surgery. For blood samples, genomic DNA was extracted from all available leukocytes instead of from a fixed number of cells. Erythrocytes were removed from blood with ACK lysis buffer, and the leukocytes were stored as pellets at -70 °C. Genomic DNA was extracted from frozen cell pellets with a QIAsymphony instrument. Using the immunoSEQ multiplex PCR assay, the TCRB and TCRAD loci were amplified from a standardized quantity of quality-controlled genomic DNA. The amplicons covered the V(D)J region and were long enough to include the CDR3 and to identify the V and J genes. Amplicon sequencing was performed on an Illumina platform through the commercial immunoSEQ service. The study's own analysis went as follows. Primer bias and sequencing errors were corrected using previously described methods, and TCRAD and TCRB definitions followed the IMGT database. immunoSEQ Analyzer 3.0 and VDJTools were used for repertoire analysis, which covered basic statistics, V/J segment usage, diversity estimates, rarefaction and pairwise overlap. Diversity was estimated using the Chao1, ChaoE, Efron-Thisted, Shannon and inverse Simpson indices, and was also estimated on datasets down-sampled to the size of the smallest sample. Repertoire overlap was assessed by strict matching of CDR3 nucleotide sequence, V gene and J gene, and clustering was done by Jaccard-based multidimensional scaling. TCRdb provides this immuneACCESS table in a form limited to in-frame rearrangements. Some clones are lacking; in checked studies, under half of them reflect an unresolved V gene, and why the rest are absent is not known. D and trimming were read from the DNA, whereas the V and J calls and clone size are those reported in that table. This sample comprises under 70,000 clones, about 93% of them detected only once. The biggest ten clones account for nearly 6% of the sample.

V loses 3 bases of germline sequence and J loses 8 bases, and the interval between the two ends is 18 bases. The CDR3 spans 15 residues, from the cysteine through the phenylalanine. The CDR3 DNA has 45 bases and is translated from base 1. CDR1 and CDR2, looked up from the germline V gene, are SGHRS and YFSETQ. Of note for this clone: The target of this receptor is not known. There are no base qualities to consult, and no much larger clone falls within one base.

Rearrangement joined TRBV5-1 to TRBJ2-1; perhaps TRBD2 is the D gene, with 7 bases matching. Sequences were obtained from blood. This clonotype was sampled from a boy in the first two years of life with a congenital heart defect but otherwise immunologically healthy. The CDR3 amino acid sequence is: CASSSGFVGGDEQFF. The DNA is TGCGCCAGCAGCTCCGGGTTCGTAGGGGGGGATGAGCAGTTCTTC.